This TCR beta chain was captured in a study of blood T cell repertoires in COVID-19. The CDR3 contains 15 residues. V trimming: 5 bases; J trimming: 8 bases; junction bases outside the gene matches: 8. Germline CDR1 SEHNR, CDR2 FQNEAQ (reference sequence). The repertoire was sequenced with immunoSEQ multiplex PCR; TCRdb's copy has only in-frame clones and lacks some. Of roughly 500,000 clones listed, approximately 87% were seen once; the top ten hold about 1.7%. The specimen was PBMCs or T cells enriched from blood (not recorded which). This rearrangement joins TRBV7-9 to TRBJ2-1, with 11 nucleotides matching TRBD2. The sequence derives from a woman aged 40-49 years who had recovered from COVID-19. The CDR3 DNA follows: TGTGCCAGCAGCGGTAGCGGGAGGGCGGTCGATGAGCAGTTCTTC. Its protein product is CASSGSGRAVDEQFF.